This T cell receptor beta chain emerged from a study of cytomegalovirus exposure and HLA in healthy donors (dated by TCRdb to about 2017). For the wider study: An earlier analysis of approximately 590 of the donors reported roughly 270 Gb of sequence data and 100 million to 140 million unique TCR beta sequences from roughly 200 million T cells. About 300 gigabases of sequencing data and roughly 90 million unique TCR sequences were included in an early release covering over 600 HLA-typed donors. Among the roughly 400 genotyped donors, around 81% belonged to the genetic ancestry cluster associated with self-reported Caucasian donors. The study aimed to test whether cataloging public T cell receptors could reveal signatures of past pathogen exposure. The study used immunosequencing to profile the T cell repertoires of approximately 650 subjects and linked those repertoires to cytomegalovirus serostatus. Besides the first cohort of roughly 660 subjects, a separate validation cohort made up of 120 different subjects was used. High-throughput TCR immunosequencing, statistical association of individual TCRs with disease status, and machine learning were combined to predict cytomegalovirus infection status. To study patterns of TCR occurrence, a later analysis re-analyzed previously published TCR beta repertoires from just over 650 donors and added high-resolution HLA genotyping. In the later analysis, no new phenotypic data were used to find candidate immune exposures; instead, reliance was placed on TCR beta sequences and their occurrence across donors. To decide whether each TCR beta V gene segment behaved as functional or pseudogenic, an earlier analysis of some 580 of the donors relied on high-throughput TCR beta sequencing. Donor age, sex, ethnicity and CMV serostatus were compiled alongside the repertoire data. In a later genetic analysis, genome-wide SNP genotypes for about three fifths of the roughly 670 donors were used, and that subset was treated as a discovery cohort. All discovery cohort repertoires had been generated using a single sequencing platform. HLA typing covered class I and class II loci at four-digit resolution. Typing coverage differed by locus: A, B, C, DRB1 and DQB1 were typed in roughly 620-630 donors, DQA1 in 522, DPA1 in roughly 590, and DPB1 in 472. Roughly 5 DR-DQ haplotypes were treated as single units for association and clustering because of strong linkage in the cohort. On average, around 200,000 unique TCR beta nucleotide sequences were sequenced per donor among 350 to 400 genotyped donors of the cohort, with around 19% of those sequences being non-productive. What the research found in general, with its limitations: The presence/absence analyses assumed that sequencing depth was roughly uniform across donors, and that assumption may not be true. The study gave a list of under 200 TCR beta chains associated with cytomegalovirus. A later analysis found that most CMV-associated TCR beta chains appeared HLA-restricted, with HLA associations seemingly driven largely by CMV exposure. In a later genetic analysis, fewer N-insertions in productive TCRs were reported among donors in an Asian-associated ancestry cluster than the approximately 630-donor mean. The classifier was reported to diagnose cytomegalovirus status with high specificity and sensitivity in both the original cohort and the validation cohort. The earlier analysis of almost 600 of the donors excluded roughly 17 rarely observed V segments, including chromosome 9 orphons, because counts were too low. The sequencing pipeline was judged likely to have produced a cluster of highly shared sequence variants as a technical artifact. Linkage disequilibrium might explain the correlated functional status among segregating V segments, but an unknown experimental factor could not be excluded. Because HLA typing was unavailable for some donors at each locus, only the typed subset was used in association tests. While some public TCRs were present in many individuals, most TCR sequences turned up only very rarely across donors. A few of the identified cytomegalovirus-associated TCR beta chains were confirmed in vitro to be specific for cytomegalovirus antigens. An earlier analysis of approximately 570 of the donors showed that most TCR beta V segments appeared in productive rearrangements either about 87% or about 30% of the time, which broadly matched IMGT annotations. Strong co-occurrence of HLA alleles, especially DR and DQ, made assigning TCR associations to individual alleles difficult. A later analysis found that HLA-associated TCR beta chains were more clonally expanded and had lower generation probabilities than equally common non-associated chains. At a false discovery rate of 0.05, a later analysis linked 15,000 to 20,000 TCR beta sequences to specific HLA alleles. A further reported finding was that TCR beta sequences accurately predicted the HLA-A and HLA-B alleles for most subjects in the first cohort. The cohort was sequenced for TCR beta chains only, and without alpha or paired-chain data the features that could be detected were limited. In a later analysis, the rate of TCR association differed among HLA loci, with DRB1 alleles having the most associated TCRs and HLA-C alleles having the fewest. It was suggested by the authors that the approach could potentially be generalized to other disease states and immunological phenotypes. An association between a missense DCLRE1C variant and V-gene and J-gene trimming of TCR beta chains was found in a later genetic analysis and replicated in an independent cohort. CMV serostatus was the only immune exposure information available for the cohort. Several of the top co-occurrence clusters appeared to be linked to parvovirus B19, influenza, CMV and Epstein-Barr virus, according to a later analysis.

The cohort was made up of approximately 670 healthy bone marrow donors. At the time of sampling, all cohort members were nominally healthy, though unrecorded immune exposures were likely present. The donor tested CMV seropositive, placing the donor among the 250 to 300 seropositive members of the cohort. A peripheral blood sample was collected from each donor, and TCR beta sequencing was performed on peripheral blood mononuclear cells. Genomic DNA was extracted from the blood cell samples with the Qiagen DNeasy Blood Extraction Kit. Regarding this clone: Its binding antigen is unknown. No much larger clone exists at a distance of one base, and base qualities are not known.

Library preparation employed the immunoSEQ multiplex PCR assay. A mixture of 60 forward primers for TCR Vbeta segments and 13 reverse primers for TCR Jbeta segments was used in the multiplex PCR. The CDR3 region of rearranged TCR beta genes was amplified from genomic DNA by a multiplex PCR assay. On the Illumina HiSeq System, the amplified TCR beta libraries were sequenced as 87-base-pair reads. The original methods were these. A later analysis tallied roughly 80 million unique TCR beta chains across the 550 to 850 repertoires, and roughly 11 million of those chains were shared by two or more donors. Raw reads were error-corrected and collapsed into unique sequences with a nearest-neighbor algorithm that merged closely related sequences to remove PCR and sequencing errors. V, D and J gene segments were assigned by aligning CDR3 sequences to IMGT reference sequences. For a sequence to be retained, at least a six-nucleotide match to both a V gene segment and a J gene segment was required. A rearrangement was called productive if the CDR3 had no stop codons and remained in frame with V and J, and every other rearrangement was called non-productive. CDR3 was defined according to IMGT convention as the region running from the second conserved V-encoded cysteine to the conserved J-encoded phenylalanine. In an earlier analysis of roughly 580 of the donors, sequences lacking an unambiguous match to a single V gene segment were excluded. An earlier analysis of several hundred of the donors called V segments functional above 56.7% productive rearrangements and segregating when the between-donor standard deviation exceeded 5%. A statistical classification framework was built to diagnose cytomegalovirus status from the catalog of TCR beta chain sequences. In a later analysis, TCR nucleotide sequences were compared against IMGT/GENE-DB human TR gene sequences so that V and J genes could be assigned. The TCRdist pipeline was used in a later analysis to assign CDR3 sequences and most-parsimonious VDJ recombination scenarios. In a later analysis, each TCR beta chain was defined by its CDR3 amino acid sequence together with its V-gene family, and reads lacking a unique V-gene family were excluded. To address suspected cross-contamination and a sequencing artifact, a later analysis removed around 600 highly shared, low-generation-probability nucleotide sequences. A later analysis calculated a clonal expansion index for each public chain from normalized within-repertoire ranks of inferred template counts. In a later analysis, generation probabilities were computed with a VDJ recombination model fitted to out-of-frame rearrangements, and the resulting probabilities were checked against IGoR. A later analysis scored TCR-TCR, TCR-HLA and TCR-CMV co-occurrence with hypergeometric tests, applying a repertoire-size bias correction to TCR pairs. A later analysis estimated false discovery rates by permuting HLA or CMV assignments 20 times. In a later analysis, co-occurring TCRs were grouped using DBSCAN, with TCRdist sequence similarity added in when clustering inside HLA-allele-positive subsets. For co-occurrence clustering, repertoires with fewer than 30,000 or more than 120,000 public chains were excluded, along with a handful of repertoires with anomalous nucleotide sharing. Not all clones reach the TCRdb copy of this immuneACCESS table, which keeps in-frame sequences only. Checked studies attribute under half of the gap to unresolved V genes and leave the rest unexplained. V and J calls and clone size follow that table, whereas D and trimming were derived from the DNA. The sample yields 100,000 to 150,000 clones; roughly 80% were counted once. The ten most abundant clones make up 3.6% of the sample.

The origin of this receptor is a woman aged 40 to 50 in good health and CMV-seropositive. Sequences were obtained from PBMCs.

The CDR3 reads as follows: CATSSWMRGTEAFF. In nucleotide form, the sequence is TGTGCCACCAGCAGTTGGATGCGGGGGACTGAAGCTTTCTTT. The chain uses TRBV15 and TRBJ1-1, with TRBD1 as a weak D call on 5 bases. The CDR3 holds 14 amino acids from the cysteine to the phenylalanine. Just CDR3 DNA is preserved here, 42 bases in frame from base 1. Cut back by 3 bases and 5 bases, the V and J ends lie 13 bases apart. The germline V gene (reference sequence) provides CDR1 LNHNV and CDR2 YYDKDF.